This TCR beta chain was sequenced in a study of T cell repertoires in cytomegalovirus infection. As for the study in general: Evidence of both CMV infection and a matching HLA type came from public TCR beta signatures.

The V gene end was trimmed by 5 bases and the J gene end by 9 bases; junction bases not matched to a gene: 9. The CDR3 sequence is 15 residues long. Study findings and constraints: There were HLA-C-restricted CMV-specific TCR beta clonotypes dominating the ex vivo response.

TCRdb fed the reads into MiXCR, producing one record per CDR3 protein. Found here are 650,000 to 850,000 distinct CDR3 sequences, 25% to 30% of them singletons; the top ten hold roughly 13%. This clonotype has more than one count but fewer than ten. Antigen unknown. This material consisted of cultured CD8+ T cells from PBMCs, taken from culture after CMV antigen stimulation. The V call is TRBV12-3 or TRBV12-4, the J call TRBJ2-1, with 11 bases matching TRBD1. The receptor's source is a human donor in good health (CMV status not recorded). Some clones in this sample may be carry-over from other donors' samples. CDR3 in DNA: TGTGCCAGCAGTGCCCCGGGACAGGGGGGAATTGAGCAGTTCTTC. This codes for CASSAPGQGGIEQFF.